This entry lists 26 T cell receptor beta chains sequenced from one sample in a study of cytomegalovirus exposure and HLA in healthy donors (TCRdb year 2017). Library creation used the immunoSEQ multiplex PCR assay. For the multiplex PCR, a mixture combining 60 forward primers for TCR Vbeta segments and 13 reverse primers for TCR Jbeta segments was used. In its TCRdb copy, this immuneACCESS table keeps in-frame sequences only and misses some clones. Where compared with another copy, unresolved V genes explain less than half of these, and the others have no known cause. The sample data list about 160,000 clones, and 84% of these were observed just once. Of the sample, 0.95% to 1.3% falls within the top ten clones. The sequencing input was PBMCs. Receptor source: a man aged 25 to 45 in good health and CMV-seronegative.

As concerns this clone: The same CDR3 also results from other DNA sequences found in this sample. V usage is TRBV5-1 and J usage is TRBJ2-5; no clear D. Germline V gives CDR1 SGHRS, CDR2 YFSETQ. Trimming left V 4 bases short and J 1 base short, with 2 bases between. The CDR3 is made up of 11 amino acids. CDR3 nucleotide sequence: TGCGCCAGCAGCCGCCAAGAGACCCAGTACTTC. This encodes CASSRQETQYF.

The chain is built from TRBV27 and TRBJ1-2; 8 bases are shared with TRBD1. The trim removed 8 bases at V and 5 bases at J, leaving 10 bases unmatched. The CDR3 consists of 14 residues. Germline CDR1 is MNHEY and CDR2 is SMNVEV (reference sequence). The CDR3 bases are TGTGCCAGCCGCGATTCGGACAGGGCGTATGGCTACACCTTC. Residues: CASRDSDRAYGYTF.

This clone was observed a handful of times. Other DNA sequences in the sample encode the same CDR3. The rearrangement uses TRBV28 and TRBJ1-1; 8 bases are shared with TRBD1. Germline V lookup: CDR1 MDHEN, CDR2 SYDVKM. With V trimmed by 8 bases and J by 0 bases, 5 bases remained unmatched. This CDR3 is built from 14 residues. The CDR3 reads CASGQGALNTEAFF. In DNA form, the CDR3 reads TGTGCCAGCGGACAGGGAGCCCTGAACACTGAAGCTTTCTTT. Full variable domain (missing parts from reference TRBV28 and TRBJ1-1): DVKVTQSSRYLVKRTGEKVFLECVQDMDHENMFWYRQDPGLGLRLIYFSYDVKMKEKGDIPEGYSVSREKKERFSLILESASTNQTSMYLCASGQGALNTEAFFGQGTRLTVV.

This sequence joins TRBV9 and TRBJ1-1; 11 bases are a match to TRBD1. Losses at the gene ends were 4 bases for V and 4 bases for J; bases not matched to a gene: 6. There are 15 residues in the CDR3. Looked up from germline, CDR1 is SGDLS and CDR2 is YYNGEE. Here the CDR3 DNA reads TGTGCCAGCAGCACATTGGGACAGGGGGTCACTGAAGCTTTCTTT. Translated, it gives CASSTLGQGVTEAFF.

The chain combines TRBV4-1 with TRBJ1-2; a weak D match, TRBD1 (5 bases). The CDR3 has 15 residues. Trimming pared 4 bases from V and 3 bases from J, leaving 15 bases between. Germline V gene lookup returns CDR1 MGHRA and CDR2 YSYEKL. As DNA, the CDR3 is TGCGCCAGCAGCCCCGGTGCGGGGGAGCACTATGGCTACACCTTC. Encoded protein: CASSPGAGEHYGYTF.

V and J are TRBV5-1 and TRBJ2-1, with TRBD2 matching over 10 bases. The trim removed 0 bases at V and 0 bases at J, leaving 3 bases unmatched. This CDR3 is built from 17 residues. Germline V gives CDR1 SGHRS, CDR2 YFSETQ. CDR3 nucleotides: TGCGCCAGCAGCTTGGGTAGCGGGGGGCTCTCCTACAATGAGCAGTTCTTC. Its translation is CASSLGSGGLSYNEQFF. Full variable domain (rest looked up from reference TRBV5-1 and TRBJ2-1): KAGVTQTPRYLIKTRGQQVTLSCSPISGHRSVSWYQQTPGQGLQFLFEYFSETQRNKGNFPGRFSGRQFSNSRSEMNVSTLELGDSALYLCASSLGSGGLSYNEQFFGPGTRLTVL.

The chain is built from TRBV6-5 and TRBJ1-1; D remains unclear. CDR1 and CDR2 (germline): MNHEY, SVGAGI. CDR3 size: 16 residues. Trimming took off 0 bases at V and 4 bases at J, with 15 bases between the two ends. The CDR3 nucleotides are TGTGCCAGCAGTTACTCGGGCCGGACCCGGGGCACTGAAGCTTTCTTT. It specifies CASSYSGRTRGTEAFF.

V is TRBV11-3 and J is TRBJ2-1; 13 bases are shared with TRBD2. The CDR3 is 16 amino acids. Germline assignment: CDR1 SGHNT and CDR2 YENEEA. V lost 0 bases, J lost 5 bases, and 1 base stayed unmatched. CDR3: CASSLDGTSGDNEQFF. As DNA, the CDR3 is TGTGCCAGCAGCTTAGACGGGACTAGCGGGGACAATGAGCAGTTCTTC.

The chain carries TRBV7-9 and TRBJ2-2; maybe TRBD2 (6 bases). The CDR3 loop spans 16 amino acids. The V end was cut by 5 bases, the J end by 5 bases, with 18 bases between. Germline-derived CDR1 and CDR2 are SEHNR and FQNEAQ (reference sequence). The CDR3 DNA follows: TGTGCCAGCAGCCGCCCCGGAGGGAGCCGGACCGGGGAGCTGTTTTTT. Its protein product is CASSRPGGSRTGELFF.

The V call is TRBV15, the J call TRBJ2-2; weak D call: TRBD1 (5 bases). Per the germline V gene, CDR1 is LNHNV and CDR2 is YYDKDF (reference sequence). V shed 2 bases and J shed 2 bases, with 12 bases lying between them. This CDR3 comprises 16 residues. CDR3 sequence reads: CATSRHKQVNTGELFF. In nucleotides, the CDR3 is TGTGCCACCAGCAGACACAAACAGGTTAACACCGGGGAGCTGTTTTTT.

This chain links TRBV23-1 with TRBJ2-5; 8 bases fit TRBD2. TRBV23-1 is flagged as an ORF with uncertain function. Unmatched junction bases numbered 17, after V lost 3 bases and J lost 5 bases. The CDR3 spans 18 residues. The CDR3 protein is CASSHLSFRRGVLETQYF. CDR3 DNA: TGCGCCAGCAGTCATCTAAGCTTTCGGCGGGGGGTATTGGAGACCCAGTACTTC.

The CDR3 coding sequence is TGCGCCAGCAGTCGATCTAAAGGGACAGGGGGTCTTCGCGAGCAGTACTTC. This codes for CASSRSKGTGGLREQYF. The chain employs TRBV23-1 and TRBJ2-7; 11 bases agree with TRBD1. TRBV23-1 is designated an ORF whose function remains uncertain. The length of the CDR3 is 17 residues. J gave up 6 bases and V 4 bases, and 14 bases lay outside the gene matches.

The genes are TRBV11-2 and TRBJ1-1; weak D call: TRBD1 (5 bases). Germline CDR1 is SGHAT and CDR2 is FQNNGV. The CDR3 is 17 amino acids. Between the trimmed V and J ends, which lost 5 bases and 5 bases, there was a span of 24 bases. The CDR3 loop reads CASSTRAGRPLGTEAFF. The CDR3 bases are TGTGCCAGCAGCACAAGAGCGGGGCGGCCCCTGGGGACTGAAGCTTTCTTT.

The chain is built from TRBV30 and TRBJ2-5, with TRBD1 matching 8 bases. The V segment lost 4 bases and the J segment 2 bases; nucleotides outside the gene matches: 9. This CDR3 region has 15 residues. Germline values: CDR1 GTSNPN, CDR2 SVGIG (reference sequence). The DNA for the CDR3 is TGTGCCTGGACAGAGAAGGACAGGGCTCAAGAGACCCAGTACTTC. It codes for CAWTEKDRAQETQYF.

V gene TRBV9 combines with J gene TRBJ2-7; 8 bases are shared with TRBD1. V was clipped by 0 bases and J by 4 bases; unmatched bases: 6. The CDR3 consists of 15 residues. CDR1 is SGDLS, CDR2 YYNGEE, per germline. The CDR3 nucleotides read TGTGCCAGCAGCGTAGGTCGGACAGGGCTATACGAGCAGTACTTC. Translation: CASSVGRTGLYEQYF.

The chain recombines TRBV30 with TRBJ1-2; D is unclear. Looked up from germline, CDR1 is GTSNPN and CDR2 is SVGIG (reference sequence). V was pared by 2 bases and J by 8 bases, with 15 bases between. The CDR3 contains 13 residues. Here the CDR3 DNA reads TGTGCCTGGAGTAACTTGAGGGTAGGAGGCTACACCTTC. Its protein is CAWSNLRVGGYTF.

V gene TRBV28 combines with J gene TRBJ2-7; D might be TRBD1 (6 bases). The CDR3 contains 15 residues. V lost 6 bases and J lost 6, with 21 bases in between. CDR1 is MDHEN and CDR2 is SYDVKM in the germline V gene. The CDR3 spells CASRTDREGLGEQYF. CDR3 bases: TGTGCCAGCAGGACGGACAGAGAGGGCCTTGGCGAGCAGTACTTC.

V is TRBV7-2 and J is TRBJ1-2; D remains ambiguous. CDR3 length: 14 residues. Trimming cost V 1 base and J 4 bases, with 10 bases left between them. From germline, CDR1 is SGHTA and CDR2 FQGNSA. CDR3 bases: TGTGCCAGCAGCTTAGGCGGGCGGACCTATGGCTACACCTTC. The encoded protein is CASSLGGRTYGYTF. The variable domain in full, completed from reference TRBV7-2 and TRBJ1-2, reads GAGVSQSPSNKVTEKGKDVELRCDPISGHTALYWYRQSLGQGLEFLIYFQGNSAPDKSGLPSDRFSAERTGGSVSTLTIQRTQQEDSAVYLCASSLGGRTYGYTFGSGTRLTVV.

This rearrangement joins TRBV6-5 to TRBJ2-5; D possibly corresponds to TRBD1 (6 bases). The end of the DNA is better explained by TRBJ2-7, so the J call may be wrong. The CDR3 is made up of 15 amino acids. Germline V gene lookup returns CDR1 MNHEY and CDR2 SVGAGI. Here the CDR3 reads CASSYDVRGSYEQYF. The CDR3 nucleotides are TGTGCCAGCAGTTACGACGTCAGGGGCTCCTACGAGCAGTACTTC.

The table lists this clone with a count of one. The gene calls are TRBV11-2 and TRBJ2-1; 12 bases are shared with TRBD2. The CDR3 runs 19 residues. Trimming at V came to 5 bases and at J to 0 bases, leaving 11 bases not matched to a gene. Per the germline V gene, CDR1 is SGHAT and CDR2 is FQNNGV. CDR3: CASSLTGTSGWSSYNEQFF. CDR3 coding DNA: TGTGCCAGCAGCCTGACCGGGACTAGCGGGTGGAGCTCCTACAATGAGCAGTTCTTC.

V is TRBV5-4 and J is TRBJ2-7, with D possibly TRBD1 on 7 matching bases. CDR3 length: 15 amino acids. Germline V gene lookup returns CDR1 SGHNT and CDR2 YYREEE (reference sequence). Trimming removed 4 bases at V and 0 bases at J, with 14 bases between. This CDR3 is CASSPTGDSSYEQYF. The CDR3 DNA reads as TGTGCCAGCAGCCCTACAGGGGACTCCTCCTACGAGCAGTACTTC.

This sequence joins TRBV5-4 and TRBJ2-3; TRBD2 agrees at 12 bases. Losses at the gene ends were 4 bases for V and 6 bases for J; bases not matched to a gene: 6. The CDR3 is made up of 15 amino acids. Germline assignment: CDR1 SGHNT and CDR2 YYREEE (reference sequence). CDR3 in amino acids: CASSPTSGRSDTQYF. Written as DNA, the CDR3 is TGTGCCAGCAGCCCGACTAGCGGGAGATCGGATACGCAGTATTTT.

The chain links TRBV14 to TRBJ2-5, with 7 bases lining up with TRBD1. Trimming at V came to 4 bases and at J to 2 bases, leaving 4 bases not matched to a gene. The germline V gene has CDR1 SGHDN and CDR2 FVKESK. The CDR3 loop spans 14 amino acids. CDR3: CASSPIQGQETQYF. Written as DNA, the CDR3 is TGTGCCAGCAGCCCGATACAGGGGCAAGAGACCCAGTACTTC.

The rearrangement links TRBV15 to TRBJ2-5; maybe TRBD1 (6 bases). The assigned J gene may be wrong: the sequence end matches TRBJ2-7 better. This CDR3 is built from 14 residues. Looked up from germline, CDR1 is LNHNV and CDR2 is YYDKDF (reference sequence). The CDR3 sequence is CATSIGTPTYEQYF. The CDR3 region has the DNA TGTGCCACCAGCATCGGGACACCAACCTACGAGCAGTACTTC.

This clone was seen a single time. The chain combines TRBV6-1 with TRBJ1-4, with D perhaps matching TRBD1 (5 bases). The germline CDR1 and CDR2 sequences are MNHNS and SASEGT. V was trimmed by 2 bases and J by 7 bases, leaving 17 bases between them. The CDR3 loop spans 16 amino acids. The CDR3: CASSERGAGVGEKLFF. CDR3 in DNA: TGTGCCAGCAGTGAACGGGGCGCGGGGGTGGGTGAAAAACTGTTTTTT.

The V call is TRBV10-1, the J call TRBJ2-5; D is possibly TRBD1 (5 bases). The CDR3 runs to 16 residues. Trimming cost V 5 bases and J 7 bases, with 23 bases left between them. Germline V gene sequence: CDR1 WNHNN, CDR2 SYGVQD (reference sequence). CDR3 DNA: TGCGCCAGCAGTACCCCGTTAGGGGCCGCGATGGGGACCCAGTACTTC. This translates into CASSTPLGAAMGTQYF.